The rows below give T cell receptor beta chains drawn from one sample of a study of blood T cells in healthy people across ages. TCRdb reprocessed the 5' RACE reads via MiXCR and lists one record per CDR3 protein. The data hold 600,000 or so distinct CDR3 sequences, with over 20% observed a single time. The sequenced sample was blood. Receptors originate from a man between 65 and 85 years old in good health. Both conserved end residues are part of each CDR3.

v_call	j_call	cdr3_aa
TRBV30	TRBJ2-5	CAWLQGAQETQYF
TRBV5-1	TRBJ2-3	CASSLSPGTDTQYF
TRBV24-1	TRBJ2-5	CATSDSGDQETQYF
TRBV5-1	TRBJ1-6	CASSPDRGRDNSPLHF
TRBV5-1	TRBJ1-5	CASSLEAGNQPQHF
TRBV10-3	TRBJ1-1	CAIRPTGGDTEAFF
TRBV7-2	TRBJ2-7	CASSFGSYEQYF
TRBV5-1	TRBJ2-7	CASSTGTPRSYEQYF
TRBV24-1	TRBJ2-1	CATSVSGTSGTNEQFF
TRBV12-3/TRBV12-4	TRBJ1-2	CASFGGVPYGYTF
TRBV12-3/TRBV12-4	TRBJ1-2	CASRLDEGSYGYTF
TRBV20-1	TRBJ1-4	CSARGSSATNEKPFF
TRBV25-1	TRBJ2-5	CASSRGQPGETQYF
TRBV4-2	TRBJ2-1	CASSLAGGLNEQFF
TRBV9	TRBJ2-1	CASSVADAASPSLSSYNEQSF
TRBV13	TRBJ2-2	CASSHTATGELFF
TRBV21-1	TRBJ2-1	CASSKPRFTSGSYNEQFF
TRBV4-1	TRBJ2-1	CASSQESTRVNNEQFF
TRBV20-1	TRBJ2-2	CSAKKASVLGTGELFF
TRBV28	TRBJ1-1	CASSFDREAFF
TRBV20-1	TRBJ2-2	CSAPRIAGHTGELFF
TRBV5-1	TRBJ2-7	CASSWTGNPSYEQYF
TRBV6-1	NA	CASSATGAVGCEQYF
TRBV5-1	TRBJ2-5	CASSLWTSMETQYF
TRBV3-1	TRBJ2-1	CASSQELLAGVNEQFF
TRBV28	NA	CASSLWAGQGYEQYF
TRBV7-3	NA	CASSPFSGAYNEQFF
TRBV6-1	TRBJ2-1	CASSLGLAPSYNEQFF
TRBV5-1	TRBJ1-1	CASSYEVETEAFF
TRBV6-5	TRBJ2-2	CASSYGGGKNTGELFF
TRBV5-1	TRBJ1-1	CASSLEGANTEAFF
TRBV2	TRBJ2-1	CASRLADSYNEQFF
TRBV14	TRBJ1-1	CASSQDFGKNTEAFF
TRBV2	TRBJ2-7	CASSEIAADRGHEQYF
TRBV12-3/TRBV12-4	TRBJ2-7	CASSRDRVSHEQYF
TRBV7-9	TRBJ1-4	CASSAWENEKLFF
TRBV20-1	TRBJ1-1	CSASGGQGDTEAFF
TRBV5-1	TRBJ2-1	CASSLGRFLSGLYNEQFF
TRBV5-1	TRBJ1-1	CAGSLFREGTEAFF
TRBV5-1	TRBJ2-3	CASSLGLTSGTDTQYF
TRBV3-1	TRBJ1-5	CASSQQVNQPQHF
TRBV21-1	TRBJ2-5	CASTKREGRAETQYF
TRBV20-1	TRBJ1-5	CSASRDPPGRSNQPQHF
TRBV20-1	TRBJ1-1	CSADQGLDTEAFF
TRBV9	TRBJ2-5	CASSPRSSEETQYF
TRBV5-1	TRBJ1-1	CASSSGAGGSEAFF
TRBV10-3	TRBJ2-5	CAISEGQGLVETQYF